The clone carrying this TCR beta chain was observed a few times. Its cognate antigen is unknown. The data stem from a study of cytomegalovirus exposure and HLA in healthy donors. General observations from the study: For most TCR beta V segments, an earlier analysis put the productive rate at about 90% or about 30% of the time. By HLA locus, TCR association rates varied in a later analysis, with DRB1 showing the most and HLA-C the fewest. Among CMV-associated TCR beta chains, most appeared HLA-restricted in a later analysis.

A multiplex PCR was run with 60 Vbeta primers and 13 Jbeta primers. The data were produced by immunoSEQ multiplex PCR, yet TCRdb's version contains in-frame clones alone and is incomplete. The sample has about 160,000 clones; about 80% are singletons. The V and J ends lost 3 bases and 2 bases, in that order; junction bases with no gene match: 11. This CDR3 is built from 16 residues. CDR1 and CDR2 (germline): SGHRS, YFSETQ. This sequence was found in a man aged 25 to 40 in good health and CMV-seronegative. V and J are TRBV5-1 and TRBJ2-7; 7 bases map to TRBD1. Source material: PBMCs. The DNA for the CDR3 is TGCGCCAGCAGCTGGGCACAGGGACAGCTAGCCTACGAGCAGTACTTC. Translating it yields CASSWAQGQLAYEQYF. Full variable domain (outside the CDR3, taken from reference TRBV5-1 and TRBJ2-7): KAGVTQTPRYLIKTRGQQVTLSCSPISGHRSVSWYQQTPGQGLQFLFEYFSETQRNKGNFPGRFSGRQFSNSRSEMNVSTLELGDSALYLCASSWAQGQLAYEQYFGPGTRLTVT.